These 10 T cell receptor beta chains originate from one sample sequenced in a study of T cells in Graves' hyperthyroidism and ophthalmopathy. The CDR3 regions of TCR beta were amplified from RNA transcripts. TCR CDR3 underwent first-round RT-PCR with the HTBI primer set. TCRdb itself ran the multiplex PCR reads through MiXCR, one entry per CDR3 protein. The sample holds about 840,000 distinct CDR3 sequences, over 35% seen once. Specimen: blood. The receptor source for this set is a man aged 18-30 years with Graves' hyperthyroidism.

This clonotype was counted a few times. The V gene is TRBV6-1, the J gene TRBJ1-5, with D tentatively TRBD1 (6 bases). Trimming took off 4 bases at V and 7 bases at J, with 8 bases between the two ends. Germline V gives CDR1 MNHNS, CDR2 SASEGT. The CDR3 has 12 residues. CDR3 bases: TGTGCCAGCAGTGGCAGGGGCCAGCCCCAGCATTTT. It yields the protein CASSGRGQPQHF.

J is TRBJ1-1 and V is TRBV7-3, with D possibly being TRBD1 (5 bases). The germline V gene encodes CDR1 SGHTA and CDR2 FQGTGA. The ends were cut back, 1 base at V and 6 bases at J, with 15 bases in the middle. The CDR3 is 15 residues long. CDR3 residues: CASSLSGWGSAEAFF. The CDR3 DNA is TGTGCCAGCAGCTTAAGCGGATGGGGCTCGGCTGAAGCTTTCTTT.

This clonotype occurred a few times. This rearrangement joins TRBV11-1 to TRBJ1-1; 7 bases fit TRBD1. Germline CDR1 and CDR2: SGHAT and FQDESV (reference sequence). This CDR3 comprises 20 residues. J lost 0 bases, V lost 2 bases, and 18 bases had no gene match. The CDR3 nucleotides are TGTGCCAGCAGCTTAAGTAAAAAATGGGGACAGCCCATCATGAACACTGAAGCTTTCTTT. Its protein is CASSLSKKWGQPIMNTEAFF.

This clonotype was detected ten times or more. This chain uses TRBV29-1 with TRBJ2-7; D is possibly TRBD2 (5 bases). Germline lookup yields CDR1 SQVTM and CDR2 ANQGSEA. CDR3 length equals 14 residues. V was clipped by 2 bases and J by 2 bases, with 13 bases between them. The CDR3 protein is CSVEIKDCTYEQYF. CDR3 in DNA: TGCAGCGTTGAAATCAAGGACTGTACCTACGAGCAGTACTTC.

This clonotype was counted at least ten times. The genes are TRBV15 and TRBJ1-1; D not resolved. The V and J ends lost 5 bases and 8 bases respectively, with 18 bases between them. In germline, CDR1 is LNHNV, CDR2 YYDKDF (reference sequence). This CDR3 comprises 14 residues. The CDR3 sequence: CATSDRRVTLEAFF. CDR3 nucleotide sequence: TGTGCCACCAGCGACCGTCGGGTTACGCTCGAAGCTTTCTTT.

This clonotype was counted many times. The chain carries TRBV10-3 and TRBJ2-2; no firm D call. Germline V CDR1 and CDR2: ENHRY, SYGVKD. Deletions cut 4 bases from V and 5 bases from J, with 5 bases between. CDR3 length: 12 residues. DNA for the CDR3: TGTGCCATCAGTGTTAATACCGGGGAGCTGTTTTTT. It encodes CAISVNTGELFF.

This clonotype appeared many times. J is TRBJ2-5 and V is TRBV20-1; D is perhaps TRBD2 (5 bases). The ends were cut back, 3 bases at V and 5 bases at J, with 10 bases in the middle. Germline CDR1 DFQATT, CDR2 SNEGSKA (reference sequence). The CDR3 is 12 amino acids. CDR3 in DNA: TGCAGTGCTAGGGACTGGACGGAGACCCAGTACTTC. This sequence encodes CSARDWTETQYF.

The chain is built from TRBV9 and TRBJ2-7; TRBD1 might be the D (7 bases). Germline V gives CDR1 SGDLS, CDR2 YYNGEE. There are 17 residues in the CDR3. V lost 0 bases and J lost 2, with 18 bases in between. The CDR3 here is CASSVGGGDSATYEQYF. The CDR3 DNA reads TGTGCCAGCAGCGTAGGGGGCGGGGACAGCGCTACCTACGAGCAGTACTTC.

J is TRBJ2-7 and V is TRBV20-1, with TRBD2 identical over 9 bases. This CDR3 spans 13 amino acids. Germline V gene data show CDR1 as DFQATT and CDR2 as SNEGSKA (reference sequence). The trim removed 6 bases at V and 5 bases at J, leaving 8 bases unmatched. CDR3 sequence: CSAGTSSTHEQYF. The CDR3 DNA sequence: TGCAGTGCCGGGACTAGCTCTACCCACGAGCAGTACTTC.

The rearrangement links TRBV20-1 to TRBJ1-2; the D gene is possibly TRBD1 (5 bases). CDR3 length: 18 amino acids. Germline values: CDR1 DFQATT, CDR2 SNEGSKA (reference sequence). With 2 bases removed from V and 4 bases from J, the gap between germline ends came to 26 bases. In DNA form, the CDR3 reads TGCAGTGCTAGATACCCCTCTCCGTGGCATACCCAGGGCTATGGCTACACCTTC. This gives the protein CSARYPSPWHTQGYGYTF.